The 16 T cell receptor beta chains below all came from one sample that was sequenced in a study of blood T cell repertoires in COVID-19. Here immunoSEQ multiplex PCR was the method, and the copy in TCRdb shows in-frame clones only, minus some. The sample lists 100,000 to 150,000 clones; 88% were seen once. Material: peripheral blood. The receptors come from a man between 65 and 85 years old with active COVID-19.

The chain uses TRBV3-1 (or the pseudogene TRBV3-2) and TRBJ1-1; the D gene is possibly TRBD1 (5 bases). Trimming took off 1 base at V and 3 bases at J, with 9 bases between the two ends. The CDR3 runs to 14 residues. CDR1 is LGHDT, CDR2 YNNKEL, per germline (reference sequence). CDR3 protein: CASSQAGGDTEAFF. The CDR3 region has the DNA TGTGCCAGCAGCCAAGCCGGGGGGGACACTGAAGCTTTCTTT.

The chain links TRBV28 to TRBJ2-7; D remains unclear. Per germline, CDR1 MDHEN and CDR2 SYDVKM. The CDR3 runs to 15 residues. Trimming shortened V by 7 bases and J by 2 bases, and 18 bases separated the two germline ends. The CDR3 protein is CASTTPWYTPYEQYF. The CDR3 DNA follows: TGTGCCAGCACCACTCCCTGGTATACCCCCTACGAGCAGTACTTC.

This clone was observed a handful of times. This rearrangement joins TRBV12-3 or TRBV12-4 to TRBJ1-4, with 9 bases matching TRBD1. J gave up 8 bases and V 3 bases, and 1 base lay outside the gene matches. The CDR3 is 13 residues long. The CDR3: CASSFGTGEKLFF. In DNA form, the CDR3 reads TGTGCCAGCAGTTTCGGGACAGGGGAAAAACTGTTTTTT.

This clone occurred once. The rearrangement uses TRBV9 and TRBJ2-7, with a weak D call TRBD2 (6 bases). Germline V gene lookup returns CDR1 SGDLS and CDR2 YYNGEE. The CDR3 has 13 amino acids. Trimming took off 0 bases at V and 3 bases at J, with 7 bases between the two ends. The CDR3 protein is CASSVVSGYEQYF. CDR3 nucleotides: TGTGCCAGCAGCGTAGTTAGCGGCTACGAGCAGTACTTC.

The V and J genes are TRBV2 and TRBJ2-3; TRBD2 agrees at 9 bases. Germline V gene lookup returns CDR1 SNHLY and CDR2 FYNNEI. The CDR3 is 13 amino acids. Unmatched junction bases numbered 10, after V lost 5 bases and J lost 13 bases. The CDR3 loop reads CASSWTSVSGEYF. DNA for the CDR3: TGTGCCAGCAGTTGGACTAGCGTGTCGGGGGAGTATTTT.

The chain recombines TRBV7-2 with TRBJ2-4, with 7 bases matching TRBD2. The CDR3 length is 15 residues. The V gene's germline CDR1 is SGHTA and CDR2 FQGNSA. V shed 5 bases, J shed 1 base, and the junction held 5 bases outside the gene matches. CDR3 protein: CASSPGGSAKNIQYF. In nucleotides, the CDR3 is TGTGCCAGCAGCCCCGGGGGGAGCGCCAAAAACATTCAGTACTTC.

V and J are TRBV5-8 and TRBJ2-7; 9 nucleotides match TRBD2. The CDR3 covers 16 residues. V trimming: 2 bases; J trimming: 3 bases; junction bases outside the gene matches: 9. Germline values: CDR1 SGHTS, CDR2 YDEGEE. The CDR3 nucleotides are TGTGCCAGCAGCTTAATGGCGGGAGGGCCGTACTACGAGCAGTACTTC. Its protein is CASSLMAGGPYYEQYF.

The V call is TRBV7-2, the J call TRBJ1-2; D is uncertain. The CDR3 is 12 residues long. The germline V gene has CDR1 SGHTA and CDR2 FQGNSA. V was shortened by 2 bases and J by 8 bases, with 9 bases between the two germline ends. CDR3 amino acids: CASSLMGRGYTF. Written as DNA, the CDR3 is TGTGCCAGCAGCTTAATGGGCCGGGGCTACACCTTC.

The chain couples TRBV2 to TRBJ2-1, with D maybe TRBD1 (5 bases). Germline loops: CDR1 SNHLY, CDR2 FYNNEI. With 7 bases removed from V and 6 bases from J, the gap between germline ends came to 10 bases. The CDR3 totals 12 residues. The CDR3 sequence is CASTPRVNEQFF. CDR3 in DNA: TGTGCCAGCACCCCCAGGGTCAATGAGCAGTTCTTC.

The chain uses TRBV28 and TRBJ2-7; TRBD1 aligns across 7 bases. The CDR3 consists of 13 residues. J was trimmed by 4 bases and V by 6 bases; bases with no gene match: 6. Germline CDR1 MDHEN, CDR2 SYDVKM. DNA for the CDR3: TGTGCCAGCAGACAGGGGATCGGGTACGAGCAGTACTTC. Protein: CASRQGIGYEQYF.

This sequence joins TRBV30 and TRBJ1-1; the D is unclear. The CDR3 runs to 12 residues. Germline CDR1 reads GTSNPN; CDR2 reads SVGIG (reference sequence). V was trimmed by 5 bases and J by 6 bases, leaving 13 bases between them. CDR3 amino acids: CAWDAGNAEAFF. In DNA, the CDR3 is TGTGCCTGGGACGCGGGAAACGCTGAAGCTTTCTTT.

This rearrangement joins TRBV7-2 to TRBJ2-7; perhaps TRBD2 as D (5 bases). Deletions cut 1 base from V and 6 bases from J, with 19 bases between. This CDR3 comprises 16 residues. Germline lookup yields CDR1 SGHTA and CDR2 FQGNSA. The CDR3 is CASSLEAFARTSEQYF. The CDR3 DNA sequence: TGTGCCAGCAGCTTAGAGGCCTTCGCGCGTACTAGCGAGCAGTACTTC.

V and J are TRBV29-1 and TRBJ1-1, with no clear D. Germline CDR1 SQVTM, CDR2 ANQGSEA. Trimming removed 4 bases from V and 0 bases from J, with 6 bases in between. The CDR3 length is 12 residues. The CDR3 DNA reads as TGCAGCGTTGGGGCCTTGAACACTGAAGCTTTCTTT. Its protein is CSVGALNTEAFF. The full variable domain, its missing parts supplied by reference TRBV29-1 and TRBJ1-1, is SAVISQKPSRDICQRGTSLTIQCQVDSQVTMMFWYRQQPGQSLTLIATANQGSEATYESGFVIDKFPISRPNLTFSTLTVSNMSPEDSSIYLCSVGALNTEAFFGQGTRLTVV.

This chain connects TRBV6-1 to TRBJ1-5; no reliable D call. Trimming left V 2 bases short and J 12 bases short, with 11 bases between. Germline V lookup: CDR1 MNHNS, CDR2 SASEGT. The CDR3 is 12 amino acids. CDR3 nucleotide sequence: TGTGCCAGCAGTGAAATACAGACGGTCCAGCATTTT. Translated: CASSEIQTVQHF.

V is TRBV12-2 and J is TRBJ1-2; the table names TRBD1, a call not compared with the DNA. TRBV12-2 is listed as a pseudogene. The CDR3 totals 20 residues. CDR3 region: CASRLYETRDTPLRGYGYTF. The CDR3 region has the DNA TGTGCAAGTCGCCTATACGAGACCCGGGACACCCCTCTCCGGGGCTATGGCTACACCTTC.

CDR3 nucleotides: TGTGCCAGCAAGGGTGGGACTAGCGGGAATGAGCAGTTCTTC. It encodes CASKGGTSGNEQFF. The J gene is TRBJ2-1, the V gene TRBV6-5, with 12 positions matching TRBD2. V gave up 7 bases and J gave up 7 bases; unmatched junction bases: 5. CDR1 and CDR2 from the germline V gene are MNHEY and SVGAGI. The CDR3 length is 14 residues.